One and the same sample provided the 8 T cell receptor beta chains below, sequenced in a study of T-cell memory formation after mild COVID-19. TCRdb processed the 5' RACE reads anew with MiXCR; each CDR3 protein has one entry. The sample contains some 440,000 distinct CDR3 sequences, around 25% of which appear only once. The sample was PBMCs or a T cell subset sorted from them (not recorded which). These receptors came from an adult woman who had mild COVID-19 (a few samples of this study predate the infection). Cell type and time point are not known.

This clonotype was recorded a few times. The V gene is TRBV14, the J gene TRBJ1-2, with D maybe TRBD1 (5 bases). With 3 bases removed from V and 5 bases from J, the gap between germline ends came to 19 bases. The CDR3 covers 16 residues. Germline V gene lookup returns CDR1 SGHDN and CDR2 FVKESK. The CDR3 reads CASSHSFDSPDYGYTF. The CDR3 DNA reads TGTGCCAGCAGCCATTCCTTCGACAGCCCGGATTATGGCTACACCTTC.

This clonotype turned up a few times. The chain carries TRBV7-9 and TRBJ2-2; 14 bases line up with TRBD2. CDR1 SEHNR and CDR2 FQNEAQ come from the germline V gene (reference sequence). This CDR3 contains 18 residues. Losses at the gene ends were 4 bases for V and 4 bases for J; bases not matched to a gene: 8. CDR3 in amino acids: CASSSPGTSGRGTGELFF. CDR3 coding DNA: TGTGCCAGCAGCTCACCCGGGACTAGCGGGAGAGGCACCGGGGAGCTGTTTTTT.

This rearrangement joins TRBV7-2 to TRBJ2-1; D is uncertain. Looked up from germline, CDR1 is SGHTA and CDR2 is FQGNSA. Trimming left V 2 bases short and J 7 bases short, with 12 bases between. CDR3 length: 14 amino acids. The CDR3 protein is CASSLNWGINEQFF. The CDR3 nucleotides are TGTGCCAGCAGCTTAAACTGGGGTATAAATGAGCAGTTCTTC.

The rearrangement links TRBV6-2 or TRBV6-3 to TRBJ2-1; TRBD1 aligns across 8 bases. Unmatched junction bases numbered 4, after V lost 8 bases and J lost 7 bases. Germline V gives CDR1 MNHEY, CDR2 SVGEGT. The CDR3 length is 12 residues. The DNA of the CDR3 is TGTGCCAGCCGGAACAGGGGGAATGAGCAGTTCTTC. It encodes CASRNRGNEQFF.

This clonotype was recorded a few times. The rearrangement links TRBV28 to TRBJ2-1; D assignment may be TRBD1 or TRBD2 (5 bases each). Trimming pared 5 bases from V and 12 bases from J, leaving 23 bases between. Germline V gives CDR1 MDHEN, CDR2 SYDVKM. This CDR3 is 15 amino acids long. DNA of the CDR3: TGTGCCAGCAGTAACACCCCGGGACCAGGCGCTGCGCAGTTCTTC. The encoded protein is CASSNTPGPGAAQFF.

There are a few counts of this clonotype. The chain joins TRBV7-2 to TRBJ2-3; TRBD2 aligns across 9 bases. From germline, CDR1 is SGHTA and CDR2 FQGNSA. V lost 8 bases and J lost 2; bases outside the gene matches: 8. The CDR3 covers 15 residues. CDR3: CASQRERGVTDTQYF. The CDR3 DNA reads TGTGCCAGCCAGAGGGAGCGGGGGGTCACAGATACGCAGTATTTT.

This chain joins TRBV29-1 and TRBJ1-2; D possibly corresponds to TRBD1 (5 bases). Trimming took 2 bases from V and 4 from J, leaving 14 bases between them. The CDR3 contains 14 residues. Germline V CDR1 and CDR2: SQVTM, ANQGSEA. The CDR3 protein is CSVEQTGAGYGYTF. In DNA, the CDR3 is TGCAGCGTTGAACAAACCGGGGCTGGCTATGGCTACACCTTC.

This rearrangement joins TRBV4-2 to TRBJ1-4, with D perhaps TRBD1 (5 bases). Germline V gene sequence: CDR1 LGHNA, CDR2 YNFKEQ. V lost 0 bases to trimming and J lost 6 bases, with 11 bases between them. The CDR3 covers 15 residues. CDR3 DNA sequence: TGTGCCAGCAGCCAAGATCGACAGAGTTATGAAAAACTGTTTTTT. This gives the protein CASSQDRQSYEKLFF.